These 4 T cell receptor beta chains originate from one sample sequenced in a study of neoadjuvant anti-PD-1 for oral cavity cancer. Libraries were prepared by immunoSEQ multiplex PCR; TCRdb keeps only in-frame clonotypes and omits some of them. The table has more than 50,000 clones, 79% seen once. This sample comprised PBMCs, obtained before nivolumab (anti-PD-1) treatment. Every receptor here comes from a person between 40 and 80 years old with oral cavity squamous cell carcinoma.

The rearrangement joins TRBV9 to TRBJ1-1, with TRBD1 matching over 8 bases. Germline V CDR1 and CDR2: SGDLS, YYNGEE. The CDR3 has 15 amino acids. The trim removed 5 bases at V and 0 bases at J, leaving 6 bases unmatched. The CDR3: CASRAGQALNTEAFF. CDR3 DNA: TGTGCCAGCAGGGCGGGACAGGCGCTGAACACTGAAGCTTTCTTT.

This CDR3 is CACTGEMNTEAFF. The CDR3 DNA reads TGTGCTTGCACAGGGGAGATGAACACTGAAGCTTTCTTT. The chain joins TRBV6-6 to TRBJ1-1; 7 nucleotides agree with TRBD1. The germline V gene encodes CDR1 MNHNY and CDR2 SVGAGI (reference sequence). The CDR3 has 13 residues.

CDR3 nucleotides: TGTGCCAGCACCCTAGGGAGGGCGGGTCAGCCCCAGCATTTT. Its protein product is CASTLGRAGQPQHF. V usage is TRBV5-6 and J usage is TRBJ1-5, with D uncertain. Germline loops: CDR1 SGHDT, CDR2 YYEEEE. Trimming removed 6 bases at V and 6 bases at J, with 16 bases between. There are 14 residues in the CDR3.

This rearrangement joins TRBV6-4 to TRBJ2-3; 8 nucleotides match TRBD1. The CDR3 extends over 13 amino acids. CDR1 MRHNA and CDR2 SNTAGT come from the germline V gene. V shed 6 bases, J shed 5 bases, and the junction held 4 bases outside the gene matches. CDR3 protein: CASSRDRQDTQYF. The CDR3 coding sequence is TGTGCCAGCAGCCGGGACAGGCAAGATACGCAGTATTTT.